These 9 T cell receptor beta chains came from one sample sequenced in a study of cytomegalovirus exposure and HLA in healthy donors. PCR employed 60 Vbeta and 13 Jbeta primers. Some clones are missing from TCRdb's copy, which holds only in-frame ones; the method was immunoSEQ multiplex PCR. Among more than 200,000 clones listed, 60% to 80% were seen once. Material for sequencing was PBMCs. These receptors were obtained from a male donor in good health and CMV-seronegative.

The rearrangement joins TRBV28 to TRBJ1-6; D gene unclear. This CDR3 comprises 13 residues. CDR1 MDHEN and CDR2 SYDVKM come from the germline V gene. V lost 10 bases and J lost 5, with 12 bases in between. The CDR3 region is CATLGQNNSPLHF. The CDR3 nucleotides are TGTGCCACCCTTGGTCAGAATAATTCACCCCTCCACTTT.

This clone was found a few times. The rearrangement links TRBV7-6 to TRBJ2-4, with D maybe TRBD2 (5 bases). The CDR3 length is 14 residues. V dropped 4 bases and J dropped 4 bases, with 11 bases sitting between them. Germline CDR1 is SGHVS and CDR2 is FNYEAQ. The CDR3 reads CASSSSTSKNIQYF. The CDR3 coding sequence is TGTGCCAGCAGCTCCTCCACTAGTAAAAACATTCAGTACTTC. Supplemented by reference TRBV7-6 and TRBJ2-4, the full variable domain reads GAGVSQSPRYKVTKRGQDVALRCDPISGHVSLYWYRQALGQGPEFLTYFNYEAQQDKSGLPNDRFSAERPEGSISTLTIQRTEQRDSAMYRCASSSSTSKNIQYFGAGTRLSVL.

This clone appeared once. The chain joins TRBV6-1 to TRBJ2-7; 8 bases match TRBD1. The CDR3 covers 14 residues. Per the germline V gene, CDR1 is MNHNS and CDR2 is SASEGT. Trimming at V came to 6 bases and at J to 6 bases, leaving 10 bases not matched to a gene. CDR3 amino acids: CASSSRTGTPEQYF. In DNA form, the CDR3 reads TGTGCCAGCAGCTCCCGGACAGGGACCCCCGAGCAGTACTTC.

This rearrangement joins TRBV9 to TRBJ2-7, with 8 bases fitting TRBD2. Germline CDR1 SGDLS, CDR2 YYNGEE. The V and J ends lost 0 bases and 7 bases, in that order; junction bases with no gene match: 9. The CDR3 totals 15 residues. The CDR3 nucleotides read TGTGCCAGCAGCGTAGGTTGGGCGGGAGGAAGGGAGCAGTACTTC. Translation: CASSVGWAGGREQYF. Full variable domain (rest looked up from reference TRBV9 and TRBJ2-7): DSGVTQTPKHLITATGQRVTLRCSPRSGDLSVYWYQQSLDQGLQFLIQYYNGEERAKGNILERFSAQQFPDLHSELNLSSLELGDSALYFCASSVGWAGGREQYFGPGTRLTVT.

The CDR3 DNA follows: TGTGCCAGCTCACCCGGTGTCCAGGAGAACACCGGGGAGCTGTTTTTT. Amino acid sequence: CASSPGVQENTGELFF. The chain is built from TRBV18 and TRBJ2-2; D remains ambiguous. V lost 3 bases to trimming and J lost 1 base, with 12 bases between them. Germline loops: CDR1 KGHSH, CDR2 LQKENI. This CDR3 region has 16 residues.

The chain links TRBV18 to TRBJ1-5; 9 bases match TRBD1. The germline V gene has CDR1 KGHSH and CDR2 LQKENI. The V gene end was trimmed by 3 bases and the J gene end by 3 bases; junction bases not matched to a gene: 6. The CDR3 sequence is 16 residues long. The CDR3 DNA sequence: TGTGCCAGCTCACCCTCAGGACAGGGGCCCAATCAGCCCCAGCATTTT. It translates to CASSPSGQGPNQPQHF. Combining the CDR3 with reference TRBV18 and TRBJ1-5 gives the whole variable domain NAGVMQNPRHLVRRRGQEARLRCSPMKGHSHVYWYRQLPEEGLKFMVYLQKENIIDESGMPKERFSAEFPKEGPSILRIQQVVRGDSAAYFCASSPSGQGPNQPQHFGDGTRLSIL.

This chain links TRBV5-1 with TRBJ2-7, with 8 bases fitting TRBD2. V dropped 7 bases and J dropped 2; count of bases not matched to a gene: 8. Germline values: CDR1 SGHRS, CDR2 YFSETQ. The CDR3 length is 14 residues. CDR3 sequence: CASRGWTSTYEQYF. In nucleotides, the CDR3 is TGCGCCAGCCGCGGTTGGACTAGCACCTACGAGCAGTACTTC.

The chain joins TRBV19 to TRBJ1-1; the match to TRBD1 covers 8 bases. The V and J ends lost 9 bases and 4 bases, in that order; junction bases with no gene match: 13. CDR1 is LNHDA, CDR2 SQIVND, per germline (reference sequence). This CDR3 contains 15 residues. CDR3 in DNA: TGTGCCAGCGAGACCAGGGGGCGATTTAGCACTGAAGCTTTCTTT. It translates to CASETRGRFSTEAFF.

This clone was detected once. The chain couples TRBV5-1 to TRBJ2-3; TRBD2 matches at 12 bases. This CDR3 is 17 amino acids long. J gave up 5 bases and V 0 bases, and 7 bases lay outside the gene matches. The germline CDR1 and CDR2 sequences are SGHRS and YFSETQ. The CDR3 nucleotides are TGCGCCAGCAGCTTGGAGGCACTAGCGGGGGGACGAGATACGCAGTATTTT. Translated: CASSLEALAGGRDTQYF.